This T cell receptor beta chain was sequenced in a study of blood T cell repertoires in COVID-19. Study information: Both acute and convalescent COVID-19 samples were obtained from the United States, Italy and Spain.

In the authors' methods: Counts of nucleated cells, estimated from reference gene primer amplification, were obtained. Only in-frame clones appear in the TCRdb table, and some are missing; sequencing was by immunoSEQ multiplex PCR. V, J and clone size are those of that table, while D and trimming were read from the DNA. There are about 260,000 clones in the sample; 70% to 85% occur only once, and under 2% lies in the top ten. Trimming removed 8 bases from V and 1 base from J, with 11 bases in between. The CDR3 has 13 residues. The rearrangement joins TRBV12-3 or TRBV12-4 to TRBJ2-5, with a weak D call TRBD1 (5 bases). The material sequenced was peripheral blood. This TCR was sampled from a woman of 80 years or more with acute or convalescent COVID-19. CDR3: CASGRQTQETQYF. CDR3 DNA sequence: TGTGCCAGCGGTAGACAGACCCAAGAGACCCAGTACTTC.